The clone carrying this T cell receptor (beta chain) has at least ten counts. A single record per CDR3 protein comes from TCRdb applying MiXCR to the PCR reads. This repertoire shows 38,000 or so distinct CDR3 sequences, about 18% found once; its top ten account for about 7.4%. This sample is part of a study of molecular identifiers for immune sequencing clone quantification. Deletions cut 3 bases from V and 6 bases from J, with 7 bases between. Germline V CDR1 and CDR2: SGHKS, YYEKEE (reference sequence). The CDR3 length is 11 residues. Material: naive CD8+ T cells from blood, with Jurkat cell RNA spiked in. Sample subset: FACS-sorted CD8+CD4-CCR7+CD45RA+ naive T cells. V usage is TRBV5-5 and J usage is TRBJ2-7; no definite D call. The sequence derives from a human donor in good health. Some libraries in this study had Jurkat cell RNA spiked in. Written as DNA, the CDR3 is TGTGCCAGCAGCTGGGCAGTCGAGCAGTACTTC. This codes for CASSWAVEQYF.